This T cell receptor (beta chain) was recovered during a study of blood T cell repertoires in COVID-19. Across the whole study: Nucleic acid was either cDNA or gDNA, and it came from T cells, B-cell-depleted T cells, or PBMCs.

The CDR3 is 16 residues long. Trimming removed 1 base from V and 8 bases from J; junction bases left unmatched: 5. Germline V gives CDR1 SGHTA, CDR2 FQGNSA. Participants spanned ages about 18 to 100 years and resided in 24 US areas. Two negative PCRs, clearance, or symptom resolution characterized the recovered Cohort 3 donors. Only in-frame clones appear in the TCRdb table, and some are missing; sequencing was by immunoSEQ multiplex PCR. The sample lists fewer than 400,000 clones; roughly 90% were seen once. Sequenced sample: PBMCs or T cells enriched from blood (not recorded which). The TCR comes from a woman aged 25 to 45 who had recovered from COVID-19. The gene calls are TRBV7-2 and TRBJ2-1; 13 positions agree with TRBD2. The CDR3 is CASSLVLAGGPHEQFF. CDR3 bases: TGTGCCAGCAGCTTAGTACTAGCGGGGGGGCCCCATGAGCAGTTCTTC.